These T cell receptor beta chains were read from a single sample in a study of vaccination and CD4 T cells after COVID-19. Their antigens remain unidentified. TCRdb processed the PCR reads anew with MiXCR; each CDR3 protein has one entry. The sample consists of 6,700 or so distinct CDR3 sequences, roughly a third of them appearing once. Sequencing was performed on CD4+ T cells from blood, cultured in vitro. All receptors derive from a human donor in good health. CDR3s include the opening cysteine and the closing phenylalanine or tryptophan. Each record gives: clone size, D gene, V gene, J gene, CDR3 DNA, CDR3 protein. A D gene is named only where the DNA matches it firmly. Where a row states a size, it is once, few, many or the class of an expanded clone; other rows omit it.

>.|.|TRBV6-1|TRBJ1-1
TGTGCCAGCAGTACCGAGGGGTCCGACACTGAAGCTTTCTTT
CASSTEGSDTEAFF
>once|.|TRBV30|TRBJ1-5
TGTGCCTGGAGTTATGGGATCAATCAGCCCCAGCATTTT
CAWSYGINQPQHF
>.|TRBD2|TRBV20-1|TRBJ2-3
TGCAGTGCTAGAGTCAGCGGGGGCCAAGGGGATACGCAGTATTTT
CSARVSGGQGDTQYF
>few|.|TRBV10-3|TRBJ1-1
TGTGCCATCAGTGATTTGAACACTGAAGCTTTCTTT
CAISDLNTEAFF
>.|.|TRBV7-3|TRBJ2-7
TGTGCCAGCAGCCGTGGCAGGTCTTGGGAGCAGTACTTC
CASSRGRSWEQYF
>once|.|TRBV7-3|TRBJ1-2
TGTGCCAGCAGCGCGGGAGGGGAGTATGGCTACACCTTC
CASSAGGEYGYTF
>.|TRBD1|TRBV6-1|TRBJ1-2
TGTGCCAGCACCGTAGACCACAGGGGATTTTATGGCTACACCTTC
CASTVDHRGFYGYTF
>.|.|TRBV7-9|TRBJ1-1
TGTGCCAGCAGCTTATATAACGAGGACACTGAAGCTTTCTTT
CASSLYNEDTEAFF
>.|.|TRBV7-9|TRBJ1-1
TGTGCCAGCAGCTTAGTGAGCGGTGACACTGAAGCTTTCTTT
CASSLVSGDTEAFF
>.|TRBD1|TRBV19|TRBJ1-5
TGTGCCAGTAGTATAGATCAGGGGGAGGGATATGTTAATCAGCCCCAGCATTTT
CASSIDQGEGYVNQPQHF
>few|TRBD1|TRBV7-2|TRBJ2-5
TGTGCCAGCAGCGCATCGACAGGGCTGGAGACCCAGTACTTC
CASSASTGLETQYF
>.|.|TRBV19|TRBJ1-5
TGTGCCAGTAGTATTACGGGTGCCTCTCGGCCCCAGCATTTT
CASSITGASRPQHF
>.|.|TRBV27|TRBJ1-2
TGTGCCAGCAGTTTAACACACCTGAACTATGGCTACACCTTC
CASSLTHLNYGYTF
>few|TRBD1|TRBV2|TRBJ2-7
TGTGCCAGCAGTATAGGGCAGGGGGACGAGCAGTACTTC
CASSIGQGDEQYF
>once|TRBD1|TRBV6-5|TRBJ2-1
TGTGCCAGCAGTTACTTAGACAGGGGGCCTTACAATGAGCAGTTCTTC
CASSYLDRGPYNEQFF
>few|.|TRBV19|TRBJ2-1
TGTGCCAGTAGTATGGGGACTGGGGGGACGCCGGTTGAGCAGTTCTTC
CASSMGTGGTPVEQFF
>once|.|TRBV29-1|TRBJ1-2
TGCAGCGTTGAAGGTCGTAACTATGGCTACACCTTC
CSVEGRNYGYTF
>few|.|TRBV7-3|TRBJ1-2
TGTGCCAGCAGCTTAACCTGGGAGGGAGGGTATGGCTACACCTTC
CASSLTWEGGYGYTF
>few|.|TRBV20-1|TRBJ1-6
TGCAGTGCTAGGGTAGGGGGCTCCTATAATTCACCCCTCCACTTT
CSARVGGSYNSPLHF
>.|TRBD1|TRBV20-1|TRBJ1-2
TGCAGTGTGATGTACCGGCGGGACAGTTTTAACTATGGCTACACCTTC
CSVMYRRDSFNYGYTF
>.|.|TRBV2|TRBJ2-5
TGTGCCAGCGAAGATTGGGAGACCCAGTACTTC
CASEDWETQYF
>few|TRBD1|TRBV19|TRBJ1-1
TGTGCCAGTAGTATGACAGGGGGCCTGAGTGAAGCTTTCTTT
CASSMTGGLSEAFF
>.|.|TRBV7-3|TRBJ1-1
TGTGCCAGCAGCTTGGATTACGGGGGGAACACTGAAGCTTTCTTT
CASSLDYGGNTEAFF
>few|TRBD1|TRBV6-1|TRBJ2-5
TGTGCCAGCAGTGGATTGCAGACAGGGGTATACGAGACCCAGTACTTC
CASSGLQTGVYETQYF